One sample yielded the 2 T cell receptor beta chains listed below, sequenced in a study of PD-1 blockade in classical Hodgkin lymphoma. Each of the patients experienced relapse following autologous stem cell transplantation, and their brentuximab vedotin exposure differed. Using immunoSEQ multiplex PCR, the repertoire was profiled, and TCRdb retains in-frame clones only, with some absent. The table has fewer than 65,000 clones, 80% to 90% seen once. The sample in question was peripheral blood mononuclear cells (PBMCs), obtained at baseline. The origin of the receptors is a human donor with classical Hodgkin lymphoma.

This chain connects TRBV2 to TRBJ1-1; tentatively, D is TRBD1 (6 bases). V lost 4 bases and J 2 bases, leaving 14 bases between the germline ends. Germline CDR1 SNHLY, CDR2 FYNNEI. The length of the CDR3 is 15 residues. In nucleotides, the CDR3 is TGTGCCAGCAGTGCGGAGGGGGGGTATAACACTGAAGCTTTCTTT. Translating it yields CASSAEGGYNTEAFF.

The rearrangement joins TRBV6-6 to TRBJ1-2, with D possibly being TRBD1 (6 bases). Per germline, CDR1 MNHNY and CDR2 SVGAGI (reference sequence). Trimming removed 10 bases from V and 3 bases from J, with 12 bases in between. The CDR3 spans 12 residues. The CDR3, as DNA: TGTGCCACCGGGGGGCGGGACTATGGCTACACCTTC. Encoded protein: CATGGRDYGYTF.